The 18 T cell receptor beta chains listed next were all sequenced from one sample in a study of blood T cell repertoires in COVID-19. The table came from immunoSEQ multiplex PCR; TCRdb's copy has only in-frame clones and leaves some out. The sample includes about 300,000 clones, approximately 89% seen only once; the top ten take less than 3%. The sequencing input was PBMCs or T cells enriched from blood (not recorded which). These receptors were collected from a woman aged 50 to 65 who had been exposed to COVID-19.

V and J are TRBV7-9 and TRBJ1-4; no firm D call. CDR3 length: 16 amino acids. Trimming removed 4 bases at V and 3 bases at J, with 15 bases between. Germline V CDR1 and CDR2: SEHNR, FQNEAQ (reference sequence). In nucleotides, the CDR3 is TGTGCCAGCAGCTACGCCCCAGGTACCCCTAATGAAAAACTGTTTTTT. It codes for CASSYAPGTPNEKLFF.

The chain links TRBV2 to TRBJ2-1, with D perhaps matching TRBD1 (5 bases). This CDR3 region has 16 residues. Per germline, CDR1 SNHLY and CDR2 FYNNEI. V was shortened by 2 bases and J by 9 bases, with 20 bases between the two germline ends. DNA for the CDR3: TGTGCCAGCAGTGAATCCCTTTCTCAGGGTTCGGGTGAGCAGTTCTTC. Its protein product is CASSESLSQGSGEQFF.

This chain joins TRBV10-3 and TRBJ2-1; 7 bases map to TRBD1. J gave up 4 bases and V 8 bases, and 8 bases lay outside the gene matches. In germline, CDR1 is ENHRY, CDR2 SYGVKD. The CDR3 sequence is 14 residues long. Here the CDR3 reads CAIQRQGMYNEQFF. The DNA for the CDR3 is TGTGCCATCCAACGACAGGGAATGTACAATGAGCAGTTCTTC.

The CDR3 coding sequence is TGCGCCACGCCTTGGGACCGACTAGCGCACCAAGAGACCCAGTACTTC. As protein: CATPWDRLAHQETQYF. V and J are TRBV5-1 and TRBJ2-5, with 8 nucleotides matching TRBD2. This CDR3 has 16 amino acids. Germline values: CDR1 SGHRS, CDR2 YFSETQ. V dropped 9 bases and J dropped 0; count of bases not matched to a gene: 13.

This clone was detected a few times. This sequence joins TRBV20-1 and TRBJ1-5; 8 bases are a match to TRBD1. CDR3 length: 14 residues. Germline CDR1 reads DFQATT; CDR2 reads SNEGSKA (reference sequence). V shed 5 bases, J shed 3 bases, and the junction held 6 bases outside the gene matches. CDR3 in DNA: TGCAGTGCTCGTGGACAGGGTGCCAATCAGCCCCAGCATTTT. Translating gives CSARGQGANQPQHF.

The rearrangement joins TRBV2 to TRBJ2-1; the match to TRBD2 covers 10 bases. The CDR3 loop spans 14 amino acids. Germline lookup yields CDR1 SNHLY and CDR2 FYNNEI. J was trimmed by 10 bases and V by 7 bases; bases with no gene match: 10. CDR3 sequence reads: CASNLAGEAVEQFF. CDR3 DNA: TGTGCCAGCAATCTAGCGGGAGAGGCCGTCGAGCAGTTCTTC.

This clone occurred a few times. The chain links TRBV4-1 to TRBJ2-7, with 7 bases that match TRBD1. The CDR3 has 15 residues. Looked up from germline, CDR1 is MGHRA and CDR2 is YSYEKL. The trim removed 3 bases at V and 2 bases at J, leaving 7 bases unmatched. In DNA form, the CDR3 reads TGCGCCAGCAGCCAGAACAGGGGAAATGCCTACGAGCAGTACTTC. It encodes CASSQNRGNAYEQYF.

The DNA for the CDR3 is TGCGCCAGCAGCCGAGACAGTGCTGGGGCCAACGTCCTGACTTTC. Translation gives CASSRDSAGANVLTF. The V call is TRBV5-1, the J call TRBJ2-6, with D tentatively TRBD1 (5 bases). CDR3 size: 15 residues. V was pared by 4 bases and J by 2 bases, with 10 bases between. Germline V gene data show CDR1 as SGHRS and CDR2 as YFSETQ.

The rearrangement links TRBV5-8 to TRBJ1-3; TRBD1 matches at 8 bases. The germline gives CDR1 SGHTS, CDR2 YDEGEE. V lost 1 base, J lost 2 bases, and 5 bases stayed unmatched. The CDR3 runs to 16 residues. This chain's CDR3 is CASSLRQGATGNTIYF. The CDR3, as DNA: TGTGCCAGCAGCTTGCGGCAGGGGGCAACTGGAAACACCATATATTTT.

The genes are TRBV14 and TRBJ2-7, with D possibly TRBD1 on 7 matching bases. The CDR3 runs to 16 residues. Trimming removed 1 base at V and 6 bases at J, with 19 bases between. Germline loops: CDR1 SGHDN, CDR2 FVKESK. The CDR3 protein is CASSQGLAGQSFEQYF. The CDR3 DNA is TGTGCCAGCAGCCAAGGACTTGCGGGACAGAGCTTCGAGCAGTACTTC.

In this sample, this clone turned up once. The V and J genes are TRBV5-1 and TRBJ1-6, with D possibly being TRBD1 (6 bases). The CDR3 totals 16 residues. CDR1 is SGHRS, CDR2 YFSETQ, per germline. Deletions cut 0 bases from V and 7 bases from J, with 14 bases between. CDR3 bases: TGCGCCAGCAGCTTGGGGGGGCTGTTGGAAAATTCACCCCTCCACTTT. It codes for CASSLGGLLENSPLHF.

The CDR3 DNA sequence: TGTGCCTGGAGTGCCGGGGACAGGGGGTCGGGGCAGTACTTC. Translated: CAWSAGDRGSGQYF. The chain couples TRBV30 to TRBJ2-7; 11 bases map to TRBD1. This CDR3 is 14 amino acids long. Germline V lookup: CDR1 GTSNPN, CDR2 SVGIG (reference sequence). Germline trimming cut 1 base from V and 9 bases from J; bases unmatched to any gene: 8.

The rearrangement joins TRBV3-1 (or the pseudogene TRBV3-2) to TRBJ2-7; D is perhaps TRBD2 (6 bases). This CDR3 comprises 17 residues. The germline gives CDR1 LGHDT, CDR2 YNNKEL (reference sequence). V lost 0 bases and J 2 bases, leaving 17 bases between the germline ends. The CDR3 coding sequence is TGTGCCAGCAGCCAAGATAGGAATCCCGCGGGGCCCTACGAGCAGTACTTC. Protein: CASSQDRNPAGPYEQYF.

The J gene is TRBJ1-4, the V gene TRBV5-1; the D gene is possibly TRBD1 (5 bases). Germline V gene data show CDR1 as SGHRS and CDR2 as YFSETQ. V gave up 1 base and J gave up 2 bases, with 9 bases separating them. The CDR3 covers 15 residues. CDR3 in DNA: TGCGCCAGCAGCTTGCCGCGGGGGACTAATGAAAAACTGTTTTTT. It translates to CASSLPRGTNEKLFF. Full variable domain (remainder filled in from reference TRBV5-1 and TRBJ1-4): KAGVTQTPRYLIKTRGQQVTLSCSPISGHRSVSWYQQTPGQGLQFLFEYFSETQRNKGNFPGRFSGRQFSNSRSEMNVSTLELGDSALYLCASSLPRGTNEKLFFGSGTQLSVL.

V is TRBV5-1 and J is TRBJ1-6, with D possibly matching TRBD1 (5 bases). The CDR3 contains 13 residues. The V gene's germline CDR1 is SGHRS and CDR2 YFSETQ. Trimming left V 1 base short and J 14 bases short, with 13 bases between. The CDR3 sequence: CASSLNFQGTLHF. DNA for the CDR3: TGCGCCAGCAGCTTGAATTTTCAGGGTACCCTCCACTTT.

The rearrangement joins TRBV2 to TRBJ1-2; 8 bases are a match to TRBD1. The CDR3 is 14 amino acids. Unmatched junction bases numbered 10, after V lost 6 bases and J lost 7 bases. In germline, CDR1 is SNHLY, CDR2 FYNNEI. The CDR3 DNA is TGTGCCAGCAGCGAACGGACAGGGTCACGTGGCTACACCTTC. Its protein is CASSERTGSRGYTF.

This CDR3 reads CASSSRQGANEKLFF. CDR3 nucleotide sequence: TGTGCCAGCAGTTCAAGACAGGGGGCTAATGAAAAACTGTTTTTT. The J gene is TRBJ1-4, the V gene TRBV27; 9 nucleotides align to TRBD1. CDR1 and CDR2 from the germline V gene are MNHEY and SMNVEV (reference sequence). This CDR3 is built from 15 residues. Trimming cost V 4 bases and J 3 bases; bases outside gene matches: 3.

V gene TRBV24-1 combines with J gene TRBJ2-2; D is unresolved. The CDR3 is 15 amino acids. V lost 6 bases and J lost 7, with 17 bases in between. Germline values: CDR1 KGHDR, CDR2 SFDVKD. CDR3 amino acids: CATSRSGSSSGELFF. As DNA, the CDR3 is TGTGCCACCAGTCGGTCCGGGTCGTCGAGCGGGGAGCTGTTTTTT.